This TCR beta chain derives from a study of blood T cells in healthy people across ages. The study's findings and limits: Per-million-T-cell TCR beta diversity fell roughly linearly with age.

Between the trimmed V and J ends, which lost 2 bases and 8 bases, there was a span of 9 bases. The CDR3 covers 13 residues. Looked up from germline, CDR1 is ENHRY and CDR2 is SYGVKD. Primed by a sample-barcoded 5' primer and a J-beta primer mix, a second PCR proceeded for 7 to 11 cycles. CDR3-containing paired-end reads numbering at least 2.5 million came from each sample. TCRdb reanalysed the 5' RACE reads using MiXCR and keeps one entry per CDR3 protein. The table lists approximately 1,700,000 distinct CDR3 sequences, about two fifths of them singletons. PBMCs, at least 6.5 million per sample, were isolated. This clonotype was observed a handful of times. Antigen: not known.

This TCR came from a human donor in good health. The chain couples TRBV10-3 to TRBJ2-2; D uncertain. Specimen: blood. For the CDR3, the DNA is TGTGCCATCAGTGAGATCGAGGCAGGGGAGCTGTTTTTT. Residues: CAISEIEAGELFF.